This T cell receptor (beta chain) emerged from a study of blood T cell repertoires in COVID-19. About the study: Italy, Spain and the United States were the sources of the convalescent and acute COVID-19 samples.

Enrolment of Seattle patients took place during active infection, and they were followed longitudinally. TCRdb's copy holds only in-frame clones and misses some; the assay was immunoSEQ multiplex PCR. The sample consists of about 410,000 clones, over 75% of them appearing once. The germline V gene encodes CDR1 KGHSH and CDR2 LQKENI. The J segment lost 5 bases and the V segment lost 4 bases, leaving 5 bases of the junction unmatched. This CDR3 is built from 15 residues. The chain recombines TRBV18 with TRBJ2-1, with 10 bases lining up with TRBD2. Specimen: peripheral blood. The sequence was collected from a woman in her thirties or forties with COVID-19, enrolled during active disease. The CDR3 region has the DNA TGTGCCAGCTCACTCGGGACTAGCGCCAACAATGAGCAGTTCTTC. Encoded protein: CASSLGTSANNEQFF.